The rows below give T cell receptor beta chains drawn from one sample of a study of blood T cell repertoires in COVID-19. The protocol was immunoSEQ multiplex PCR, while the TCRdb copy is restricted to in-frame clones and leaves out a portion. In the table there are 350,000 to 400,000 clones, about 88% of which are singletons. Sequencing was performed on PBMCs or T cells enriched from blood (not recorded which). The receptor set was obtained from a woman aged 25 to 39 who had recovered from COVID-19. Each CDR3 is given with its conserved first and last residue. Fields, in order: CDR3 protein, CDR3 DNA, V gene, clone size, J gene, D gene. D genes are given only for firm matches. Not every row has a clone size; where given, it reads once, few, many or a size class.

cdr3_aa: CASSLAGSMGEQYF; cdr3_nt: TGTGCCAGCAGCTTGGCAGGGTCAATGGGGGAGCAGTACTTC; v_call: TRBV11-2; clone_size: .; j_call: TRBJ2-7; d_call: .
cdr3_aa: CASSLWTANYGYTF; cdr3_nt: TGCGCCAGCAGCTTGTGGACAGCTAACTATGGCTACACCTTC; v_call: TRBV5-1; clone_size: .; j_call: TRBJ1-2; d_call: .
cdr3_aa: CASRPVETQYF; cdr3_nt: TGTGCCAGCCGTCCGGTCGAGACCCAGTACTTC; v_call: TRBV6-5; clone_size: .; j_call: TRBJ2-5; d_call: .
cdr3_aa: CASSLSGAYEQYF; cdr3_nt: TGTGCCAGCAGCTTATCAGGGGCCTACGAGCAGTACTTC; v_call: TRBV7-8; clone_size: .; j_call: TRBJ2-7; d_call: .
cdr3_aa: CASSIPGTGRYGYTF; cdr3_nt: TGTGCCAGCAGTATACCCGGGACAGGGCGCTATGGCTACACCTTC; v_call: TRBV28; clone_size: .; j_call: TRBJ1-2; d_call: TRBD1
cdr3_aa: CASSFHENNQPQHF; cdr3_nt: TGTGCCAGCAGCTTCCATGAGAACAATCAGCCCCAGCATTTT; v_call: TRBV7-2; clone_size: .; j_call: TRBJ1-5; d_call: .
cdr3_aa: CAISESSVDTIYF; cdr3_nt: TGTGCCATCAGTGAGTCTTCAGTTGACACCATATATTTT; v_call: TRBV10-3; clone_size: .; j_call: TRBJ1-3; d_call: .
cdr3_aa: CASSLNRAGEKLFF; cdr3_nt: TGCGCCAGCAGCTTAAACAGGGCCGGGGAAAAACTGTTTTTT; v_call: TRBV5-1; clone_size: .; j_call: TRBJ1-4; d_call: .
cdr3_aa: CASSYQPGLAGPTGELFF; cdr3_nt: TGTGCCAGCAGTTACCAACCAGGACTAGCGGGACCTACCGGGGAGCTGTTTTTT; v_call: TRBV6-2/TRBV6-3; clone_size: .; j_call: TRBJ2-2; d_call: TRBD2
cdr3_aa: CASSQGQGRTGELFF; cdr3_nt: TGCGCCAGCAGCCAAGGGCAGGGGAGAACCGGGGAGCTGTTTTTT; v_call: TRBV4-1; clone_size: .; j_call: TRBJ2-2; d_call: .
cdr3_aa: CASSIAGTGAVEQYF; cdr3_nt: TGTGCCAGTAGTATAGCTGGGACAGGGGCGGTCGAGCAGTACTTC; v_call: TRBV19; clone_size: .; j_call: TRBJ2-7; d_call: TRBD1
cdr3_aa: CASSYWRGSRDNEQFF; cdr3_nt: TGTGCCAGCAGTTACTGGCGCGGGAGCCGAGACAATGAGCAGTTCTTC; v_call: TRBV6-2/TRBV6-3; clone_size: once; j_call: TRBJ2-1; d_call: TRBD2
cdr3_aa: CASTYAEDQPQHF; cdr3_nt: TGTGCCAGCACCTACGCTGAGGATCAGCCCCAGCATTTT; v_call: TRBV2; clone_size: .; j_call: TRBJ1-5; d_call: .
cdr3_aa: CSVGLAGVGGAEQFF; cdr3_nt: TGCAGCGTAGGACTAGCGGGAGTGGGGGGAGCTGAGCAGTTCTTC; v_call: TRBV29-1; clone_size: .; j_call: TRBJ2-1; d_call: TRBD2
cdr3_aa: CASNRGNEQFF; cdr3_nt: TGTGCCTCGAACCGGGGGAATGAGCAGTTCTTC; v_call: TRBV28; clone_size: .; j_call: TRBJ2-1; d_call: .
cdr3_aa: CASSFGILNEKLFF; cdr3_nt: TGCGCCAGCAGTTTCGGGATTCTTAATGAAAAACTGTTTTTT; v_call: TRBV5-1; clone_size: .; j_call: TRBJ1-4; d_call: .
cdr3_aa: CASRRRAGKGTEAFF; cdr3_nt: TGTGCCAGCCGCCGGAGGGCGGGGAAGGGAACTGAAGCTTTCTTT; v_call: TRBV28; clone_size: .; j_call: TRBJ1-1; d_call: .
cdr3_aa: CASSLWSYNSPLHF; cdr3_nt: TGTGCCAGCAGCTTATGGAGTTATAATTCACCCCTCCACTTT; v_call: TRBV7-2; clone_size: .; j_call: TRBJ1-6; d_call: .
cdr3_aa: CASSLAGEMDTQYF; cdr3_nt: TGTGCCAGCAGCTTAGCGGGAGAAATGGATACGCAGTATTTT; v_call: TRBV7-9; clone_size: .; j_call: TRBJ2-3; d_call: .
cdr3_aa: CASSQDGTRNPNEQFF; cdr3_nt: TGCGCCAGCAGCCAAGATGGGACTAGAAACCCCAATGAGCAGTTCTTC; v_call: TRBV4-1; clone_size: .; j_call: TRBJ2-1; d_call: TRBD2
cdr3_aa: CASSNRGDYYGYTF; cdr3_nt: TGTGCCAGCAGTAACAGGGGCGATTACTATGGCTACACCTTC; v_call: TRBV7-9; clone_size: .; j_call: TRBJ1-2; d_call: TRBD1
cdr3_aa: CSVVRARGSEEKLFF; cdr3_nt: TGCAGCGTTGTGAGGGCCAGGGGGTCAGAAGAAAAACTGTTTTTT; v_call: TRBV29-1; clone_size: .; j_call: TRBJ1-4; d_call: TRBD1
cdr3_aa: CASSGEHTGELFF; cdr3_nt: TGTGCCAGCAGCGGGGAACATACCGGGGAGCTGTTTTTT; v_call: TRBV2; clone_size: .; j_call: TRBJ2-2; d_call: .
cdr3_aa: CASSVQGSGANVLTF; cdr3_nt: TGTGCCAGCAGCGTACAGGGGTCCGGGGCCAACGTCCTGACTTTC; v_call: TRBV9; clone_size: .; j_call: TRBJ2-6; d_call: .
cdr3_aa: CASSLKQVYGYTF; cdr3_nt: TGTGCCAGCAGTTTAAAGCAAGTGTATGGCTACACCTTC; v_call: TRBV28; clone_size: .; j_call: TRBJ1-2; d_call: .
cdr3_aa: CASSDTSGSSYNEQFF; cdr3_nt: TGCGCCAGCAGTGATACTAGCGGGAGCTCCTACAATGAGCAGTTCTTC; v_call: TRBV10-1; clone_size: .; j_call: TRBJ2-1; d_call: TRBD2
cdr3_aa: CASSPSRGEETQYF; cdr3_nt: TGTGCCAGCAGCCCATCCCGTGGGGAGGAGACCCAGTACTTC; v_call: TRBV9; clone_size: .; j_call: TRBJ2-5; d_call: .
cdr3_aa: CAINKGGNTEAFF; cdr3_nt: TGTGCCATCAACAAAGGGGGGAACACTGAAGCTTTCTTT; v_call: TRBV10-3; clone_size: .; j_call: TRBJ1-1; d_call: .
cdr3_aa: CASSLGSGPYNEQFF; cdr3_nt: TGCGCCAGCAGCTTGGGAAGCGGTCCCTACAATGAGCAGTTCTTC; v_call: TRBV5-1; clone_size: once; j_call: TRBJ2-1; d_call: .
cdr3_aa: CASSHGQGNEQYF; cdr3_nt: TGTGCCAGCAGCCACGGACAGGGGAACGAGCAGTACTTC; v_call: TRBV6-5; clone_size: .; j_call: TRBJ2-7; d_call: TRBD1
cdr3_aa: CASSQEGQGRQPQHF; cdr3_nt: TGTGCCAGCAGCCAAGAAGGACAGGGGCGGCAGCCCCAGCATTTT; v_call: TRBV4-2; clone_size: .; j_call: TRBJ1-5; d_call: TRBD1
cdr3_aa: CASSLPSGGRTDTQYF; cdr3_nt: TGTGCCAGCAGCCTCCCTAGCGGGGGACGCACAGATACGCAGTATTTT; v_call: TRBV14; clone_size: .; j_call: TRBJ2-3; d_call: TRBD2
cdr3_aa: CASSATGGEAFF; cdr3_nt: TGTGCCAGCAGCGCTACAGGGGGTGAAGCTTTCTTT; v_call: TRBV9; clone_size: .; j_call: TRBJ1-1; d_call: TRBD1
cdr3_aa: CASSRNRAHGNTIYF; cdr3_nt: TGTGCCAGCAGCAGGAACAGGGCTCATGGAAACACCATATATTTT; v_call: TRBV3-1/TRBV3-2; clone_size: .; j_call: TRBJ1-3; d_call: .
cdr3_aa: CASGREMNTEAFF; cdr3_nt: TGTGCCAGCGGGAGGGAAATGAACACTGAAGCTTTCTTT; v_call: TRBV6-4; clone_size: .; j_call: TRBJ1-1; d_call: .
cdr3_aa: CASSPQTDTEAFF; cdr3_nt: TGTGCCAGTAGTCCCCAAACGGACACTGAAGCTTTCTTT; v_call: TRBV19; clone_size: .; j_call: TRBJ1-1; d_call: .